The 29 T cell receptor beta chains reported below all come from one sample, sequenced in a study of T-cell memory formation after mild COVID-19. TCRdb analysed the 5' RACE reads with MiXCR anew, one entry per CDR3 protein. The top ten hold roughly 7.8% of the sample, which has over 500,000 distinct CDR3 sequences, 17% seen once. Specimen: PBMCs or a T cell subset sorted from them (not recorded which). The receptors shown here come from an adult woman who had mild COVID-19 (a few samples of this study predate the infection). Cell type and time point are not known.

The chain couples TRBV12-3 or TRBV12-4 to TRBJ2-5, with D tentatively TRBD1 (6 bases). V was pared by 7 bases and J by 5 bases, with 14 bases between. The CDR3 spans 13 residues. The CDR3 is CASTGDNSETQYF. As DNA, the CDR3 is TGTGCCAGCACCGGGGACAATTCTGAGACCCAGTACTTC.

This chain joins TRBV27 and TRBJ1-5; D possibly corresponds to TRBD1 (5 bases). There are 16 residues in the CDR3. CDR1 and CDR2 from the germline V gene are MNHEY and SMNVEV (reference sequence). Trimming removed 6 bases at V and 11 bases at J, with 26 bases between. CDR3 DNA sequence: TGTGCCAGCAGCCGTTCGGGGACGGTCTCAATCAGGGCCCAGCATTTT. Its translation is CASSRSGTVSIRAQHF.

The table lists this clonotype with a few counts. V is TRBV28 and J is TRBJ2-7; TRBD1 matches 9 bases. Germline CDR1 reads MDHEN; CDR2 reads SYDVKM. This CDR3 has 13 residues. The V segment lost 6 bases and the J segment 5 bases; nucleotides outside the gene matches: 5. Written as DNA, the CDR3 is TGTGCCAGCAGGAGGGACAGGGCCAACGAGCAGTACTTC. Translation: CASRRDRANEQYF.

The rearrangement links TRBV29-1 to TRBJ1-2; no firm D call. Looked up from germline, CDR1 is SQVTM and CDR2 is ANQGSEA. The CDR3 covers 9 residues. V lost 3 bases to trimming and J lost 7 bases, with 3 bases between them. The CDR3 sequence: CSVEAGYTF. CDR3 DNA sequence: TGCAGCGTTGAGGCTGGCTACACCTTC.

The genes are TRBV7-3 and TRBJ1-1; TRBD1 is a possible D gene (5 bases). The CDR3 length is 14 residues. Germline CDR1 and CDR2: SGHTA and FQGTGA. Trimming took off 6 bases at V and 1 base at J, with 12 bases between the two ends. CDR3: CASRYGTGNTEAFF. DNA of the CDR3: TGTGCCAGCAGATACGGGACGGGGAACACTGAAGCTTTCTTT. Full variable domain (outside the CDR3, taken from reference TRBV7-3 and TRBJ1-1): GAGVSQTPSNKVTEKGKYVELRCDPISGHTALYWYRQSLGQGPEFLIYFQGTGAADDSGLPNDRFFAVRPEGSVSTLKIQRTERGDSAVYLCASRYGTGNTEAFFGQGTRLTVV.

The rearrangement uses TRBV27 and TRBJ2-7; 11 bases agree with TRBD2. Germline lookup yields CDR1 MNHEY and CDR2 SMNVEV (reference sequence). V lost 8 bases to trimming and J lost 1 base; unmatched junction nucleotides: 4. The CDR3 sequence is 14 residues long. As DNA, the CDR3 is TGTGCCAGCGCACTAGCGGGAGCATCCTACGAGCAGTACTTC. Translated: CASALAGASYEQYF.

Points on this clonotype: Since the CDR3 does not end with the conserved phenylalanine or tryptophan, this likely comes from a read error. The V gene is TRBV9, the J gene TRBJ2-5, with TRBD2 as a possible D gene (5 bases). Trimming cost V 4 bases and J 9 bases, with 19 bases left between them. Germline V lookup: CDR1 SGDLS, CDR2 YYNGEE. The CDR3 consists of 14 residues. CDR3 DNA: TGTGCCAGCAGCCAAGCGGACGGTCCAGTGGCCCAGTACTTA. Protein product: CASSQADGPVAQYL.

In the case of this clonotype: Because the CDR3's place on the DNA is in doubt, the DNA is left out and the CDR3 is given as listed by TCRdb. V is TRBV6-1 and J is TRBJ2-7. Germline lookup yields CDR1 MNHNS and CDR2 SASEGT. The CDR3 has 14 amino acids, counting both end residues. The CDR3 sequence: CASNEVTFGDEQYF.

This clonotype was seen at least ten times. The chain combines TRBV5-1 with TRBJ2-2; 8 bases are a match to TRBD2. The CDR3 is 16 residues long. J lost 6 bases, V lost 0 bases, and 7 bases had no gene match. From germline, CDR1 is SGHRS and CDR2 YFSETQ. The chain's CDR3 is CASSLDVAGGSGELFF. The CDR3 nucleotides are TGCGCCAGCAGCTTGGATGTTGCGGGGGGTTCCGGGGAGCTGTTTTTT.

This clonotype has only a few counts. V usage is TRBV19 and J usage is TRBJ2-2; 9 bases are a match to TRBD1. Germline CDR1 LNHDA, CDR2 SQIVND (reference sequence). V was clipped by 7 bases and J by 5 bases; unmatched bases: 5. The CDR3 is 14 residues long. The CDR3 DNA sequence: TGTGCCAGTATCCTACAGGGGGCGACCGGGGAGCTGTTTTTT. This translates into CASILQGATGELFF. Supplemented by reference TRBV19 and TRBJ2-2, the full variable domain reads DGGITQSPKYLFRKEGQNVTLSCEQNLNHDAMYWYRQDPGQGLRLIYYSQIVNDFQKGDIAEGYSVSREKKESFPLTVTSAQKNPTAFYLCASILQGATGELFFGEGSRLTVL.

The rearrangement links TRBV5-1 to TRBJ1-2; D is perhaps TRBD1 (6 bases). Trimming took 4 bases from V and 7 from J, leaving 20 bases between them. The CDR3 is 15 amino acids. CDR1 and CDR2 from the germline V gene are SGHRS and YFSETQ. The CDR3 DNA reads as TGCGCCAGCAGCCAAAACACAGGGACCCCTCTTGGCTACACCTTC. Translating it yields CASSQNTGTPLGYTF.

The chain couples TRBV10-3 to TRBJ1-3, with no clear D. The CDR3 is 12 residues long. Germline assignment: CDR1 ENHRY and CDR2 SYGVKD. The V end lost 7 bases, the J end lost 7 bases, and 11 bases lay between the germline ends. CDR3 amino acids: CAIKGIGNTIYF. CDR3 coding DNA: TGTGCCATCAAGGGTATTGGGAACACCATATATTTT.

The sample holds many counts of this clonotype. The chain is built from TRBV7-9 and TRBJ2-7; D is possibly TRBD2 (6 bases). Trimming removed 1 base from V and 0 bases from J, with 13 bases in between. This CDR3 contains 16 residues. Germline lookup yields CDR1 SEHNR and CDR2 FQNEAQ (reference sequence). CDR3 DNA sequence: TGTGCCAGCAGCTTAGACTTCGGAGGGAGCTCCTACGAGCAGTACTTC. Translation: CASSLDFGGSSYEQYF.

The chain couples TRBV12-3 or TRBV12-4 to TRBJ1-2, with D possibly matching TRBD1 (6 bases). Trimming stripped 2 bases from V and 4 bases from J, with 20 bases between. This CDR3 region has 17 residues. The CDR3, as DNA: TGTGCCAGCAGTTTATTTGGCAGACTCCGGGGGCTCTATGGCTACACCTTC. This translates into CASSLFGRLRGLYGYTF.

The table lists this clonotype with a count of one. The rearrangement uses TRBV19 and TRBJ2-7, with D perhaps TRBD2 (5 bases). CDR1 is LNHDA and CDR2 is SQIVND in the germline V gene (reference sequence). The CDR3 has 16 residues. V lost 5 bases, J lost 3 bases, and 20 bases lay in between. CDR3: CASSWRTSESGYEQYF. CDR3 sequence (DNA): TGTGCCAGTAGTTGGAGGACCTCTGAGTCGGGCTACGAGCAGTACTTC.

There are a few counts of this clonotype. The chain carries TRBV24-1 and TRBJ1-5, with D hard to call. The CDR3 has 14 residues. The V gene's germline CDR1 is KGHDR and CDR2 SFDVKD. V was pared by 1 base and J by 4 bases, with 7 bases between. CDR3: CATSDFLVNQPQHF. The CDR3 region has the DNA TGTGCCACCAGTGATTTCCTGGTTAATCAGCCCCAGCATTTT.

This clonotype has just a few counts. The chain combines TRBV18 with TRBJ1-1; tentatively, D is TRBD1 (6 bases). There are 15 residues in the CDR3. With 3 bases removed from V and 1 base from J, the gap between germline ends came to 12 bases. The germline CDR1 and CDR2 sequences are KGHSH and LQKENI. The CDR3 loop reads CASSPEAGANTEAFF. In DNA form, the CDR3 reads TGTGCCAGCTCACCGGAAGCAGGGGCGAACACTGAAGCTTTCTTT.

This clonotype was detected many times. The chain has TRBV2 and TRBJ2-1; D is ambiguous. The V end lost 3 bases, the J end lost 4 bases, and 10 bases lay between the germline ends. Germline lookup yields CDR1 SNHLY and CDR2 FYNNEI. The CDR3 loop spans 14 amino acids. CDR3 DNA: TGTGCCAGCAGTGATCGGACCGGGTACAATGAGCAGTTCTTC. It is translated as CASSDRTGYNEQFF.

The chain has TRBV12-3 or TRBV12-4 and TRBJ1-1; D may be TRBD1 (6 bases). The germline V and J ends were trimmed by 4 bases and 0 bases, with 12 bases remaining between them. The CDR3 runs 15 residues. The CDR3 sequence is CASSYTGNLNTEAFF. The CDR3 coding sequence is TGTGCCAGCAGTTATACAGGGAATTTGAACACTGAAGCTTTCTTT.

The CDR3 DNA sequence: TGTGCCAGCAGCCCCCAGGGTTTGACCTCCTACAATGAGCAGTTCTTC. Amino acids: CASSPQGLTSYNEQFF. V is TRBV7-9 and J is TRBJ2-1; D perhaps matches TRBD1 (5 bases). Germline CDR1 SEHNR, CDR2 FQNEAQ (reference sequence). This CDR3 is 16 amino acids long. V was cut by 5 bases and J by 0 bases, with 14 bases left in between.

This clonotype has more than one count but fewer than ten. The chain couples TRBV7-2 to TRBJ2-3; 11 bases fit TRBD2. With V trimmed by 1 base and J by 7 bases, 16 bases remained unmatched. CDR3 length: 19 amino acids. Germline CDR1 and CDR2: SGHTA and FQGNSA. For the CDR3, the DNA is TGTGCCAGCAGCTTAGAAGAGTCAATAGCGGGAGGGCCCTCGTATACGCAGTATTTT. Residues: CASSLEESIAGGPSYTQYF.

This chain joins TRBV7-2 and TRBJ2-1; D is uncertain. The CDR3 runs to 15 residues. Trimming shortened V by 1 base and J by 0 bases, and 7 bases separated the two germline ends. Germline values: CDR1 SGHTA, CDR2 FQGNSA. In DNA, the CDR3 is TGTGCCAGCAGCTTAGGGCTGAACTCCTACAATGAGCAGTTCTTC. As protein: CASSLGLNSYNEQFF. The variable domain in full, with the rest retrieved from reference TRBV7-2 and TRBJ2-1, is GAGVSQSPSNKVTEKGKDVELRCDPISGHTALYWYRQSLGQGLEFLIYFQGNSAPDKSGLPSDRFSAERTGGSVSTLTIQRTQQEDSAVYLCASSLGLNSYNEQFFGPGTRLTVL.

The table lists this clonotype with a few counts. This chain joins TRBV12-3 or TRBV12-4 and TRBJ1-5; 10 nucleotides align to TRBD1. The CDR3 extends over 15 amino acids. J lost 7 bases, V lost 5 bases, and 8 bases had no gene match. The CDR3 reads CASSKDRGSGQPQHF. CDR3 nucleotide sequence: TGTGCCAGCAGTAAGGACAGGGGGAGCGGCCAGCCCCAGCATTTT.

The chain is built from TRBV5-1 and TRBJ1-1, with TRBD1 as a possible D gene (6 bases). Germline V gene lookup returns CDR1 SGHRS and CDR2 YFSETQ. The V and J ends lost 3 bases and 1 base respectively, with 16 bases between them. The CDR3 is 16 residues long. The CDR3 DNA sequence: TGCGCCAGCAGCTCATACCGGGACAACCAGAACACTGAAGCTTTCTTT. It codes for CASSSYRDNQNTEAFF. The whole variable domain, remainder taken from reference TRBV5-1 and TRBJ1-1, is KAGVTQTPRYLIKTRGQQVTLSCSPISGHRSVSWYQQTPGQGLQFLFEYFSETQRNKGNFPGRFSGRQFSNSRSEMNVSTLELGDSALYLCASSSYRDNQNTEAFFGQGTRLTVV.

The J gene is TRBJ1-1, the V gene TRBV29-1; D is uncertain. The CDR3 covers 12 residues. Germline CDR1 is SQVTM and CDR2 is ANQGSEA. V was shortened by 7 bases and J by 1 base, with 10 bases between the two germline ends. The CDR3 nucleotides are TGCAGCGCAGGACCGACGAACACTGAAGCTTTCTTT. This codes for CSAGPTNTEAFF.

The chain uses TRBV14 and TRBJ1-2; D uncertain. The V and J ends lost 1 base and 4 bases respectively, with 13 bases between them. This CDR3 is 15 amino acids long. Germline assignment: CDR1 SGHDN and CDR2 FVKESK. CDR3 sequence reads: CASSQGGVYGYGYTF. DNA for the CDR3: TGTGCCAGCAGCCAAGGTGGGGTATACGGCTATGGCTACACCTTC.

This clonotype occurred a few times. J is TRBJ2-7 and V is TRBV5-1; the D gene is possibly TRBD2 (5 bases). Germline lookup yields CDR1 SGHRS and CDR2 YFSETQ. Trimming took off 0 bases at V and 7 bases at J, with 14 bases between the two ends. CDR3 length: 14 amino acids. This CDR3 is CASSLVATRGEQYF. In DNA, the CDR3 is TGCGCCAGCAGCTTGGTGGCTACCCGGGGAGAGCAGTACTTC.

This clonotype was seen a few times. CDR3 region: CATSDGGAGPELTQYF. The DNA for the CDR3 is TGTGCCACCAGTGATGGAGGGGCAGGGCCGGAGCTGACCCAGTACTTC. This sequence joins TRBV24-1 and TRBJ2-5; possible D gene TRBD2, 6 bases. Germline CDR1 is KGHDR and CDR2 is SFDVKD. V lost 3 bases and J 7 bases, leaving 20 bases between the germline ends. The CDR3 totals 16 residues.

This clonotype occurred a few times. The V and J genes are TRBV30 and TRBJ2-7; 9 bases agree with TRBD1. Germline V gene sequence: CDR1 GTSNPN, CDR2 SVGIG (reference sequence). J was trimmed by 6 bases and V by 0 bases; bases with no gene match: 9. This CDR3 is 15 amino acids long. CDR3 residues: CAWSVGQGKVPEQYF. CDR3 in DNA: TGTGCCTGGAGTGTGGGACAGGGAAAAGTCCCCGAGCAGTACTTC. Full variable domain (remainder filled in from reference TRBV30 and TRBJ2-7): SQTIHQWPATLVQPVGSPLSLECTVEGTSNPNLYWYRQAAGRGLQLLFYSVGIGQISSEVPQNLSASRPQDRQFILSSKKLLLSDSGFYLCAWSVGQGKVPEQYFGPGTRLTVT.